This TCR beta chain emerged from a study of cytomegalovirus exposure and HLA in healthy donors (dated by TCRdb to about 2017). In terms of the full investigation: An earlier analysis of more than 550 of the donors reported approximately 280 Gb of sequence data and 117 million unique TCR beta sequences obtained from approximately 180 million T cells. Around 320 gigabases of sequencing data and approximately 93 million unique TCR sequences were included in an early release covering 550 to 800 HLA-typed donors. Among the roughly 400 genotyped donors, around 81% belonged to the genetic ancestry cluster associated with self-reported Caucasian donors. The study was designed to test whether signatures of past pathogen exposure could be identified by cataloging public T cell receptors. The study profiled the T cell repertoires of 500 to 800 subjects by immunosequencing and related them to cytomegalovirus serostatus. In addition to the first cohort of around 670 subjects, a separate validation cohort of some 120 different subjects was used. To predict cytomegalovirus infection status, the study brought together high-throughput TCR immunosequencing, statistical association of individual TCRs with disease status, and machine learning. A later analysis re-analyzed previously published TCR beta repertoires from 650 to 800 donors and added high-resolution HLA genotyping to study TCR occurrence patterns. Rather than using new phenotypic data, the later analysis identified candidate immune exposures from TCR beta sequences and from how often those sequences occurred across donors. An earlier analysis of fewer than 700 of the donors applied high-throughput TCR beta sequencing to assess whether each TCR beta V gene segment acted as functional or pseudogenic. Donor age, sex, ethnicity and CMV serostatus were collected together with the repertoire data. Genome-wide SNP genotypes for about 55% of the 666 donors were used in a later genetic analysis, which treated that subset as a discovery cohort. Every repertoire in the discovery cohort had been generated on one and the same sequencing platform. Class I and class II HLA loci were covered by the typing at four-digit resolution. Typing coverage differed by locus: A, B, C, DRB1 and DQB1 were typed in about 620-630 donors, DQA1 in approximately 520, DPA1 in 600 to 610, and DPB1 in 450 to 490. Because of strong linkage in the cohort, roughly five DR-DQ haplotypes were treated as single units for association and clustering. Across 398 genotyped donors of the cohort, an average of approximately 220,000 unique TCR beta nucleotide sequences per donor were sequenced, and approximately 17% of those sequences were non-productive. Overall results and qualifications from the work: Because counts were too low, some 16 rarely observed V segments, including chromosome 9 orphons, were excluded from the earlier analysis of some 590 of the donors. Most TCR sequences were seen in very few donors, while some public TCRs were found in many individuals. In vitro tests confirmed that a few of the cytomegalovirus-associated TCR beta chains recognize cytomegalovirus antigens. According to a later analysis, parvovirus B19, influenza, CMV and Epstein-Barr virus appeared linked to several top co-occurrence clusters. In a later analysis, HLA-associated TCR beta chains showed more clonal expansion and lower generation probabilities than non-associated chains that were equally common. The study listed around 160 TCR beta chains as associated with cytomegalovirus. Presence/absence analyses assumed roughly uniform sequencing depth across donors, an assumption that may not hold. Compared with the roughly 670-donor mean, donors in an Asian-associated ancestry cluster had fewer N-insertions in productive TCRs, according to a later genetic analysis. In this cohort, only TCR beta chains were sequenced, and detectable features were limited by the absence of alpha or paired-chain data. Because HLA typing was missing for some donors at each locus, association tests included only the typed subset. A later analysis associated some 17,000 TCR beta sequences with specific HLA alleles at a false discovery rate of 0.05. A further reported finding was that TCR beta sequences accurately predicted the HLA-A and HLA-B alleles for most subjects in the first cohort. The classifier was reported to diagnose cytomegalovirus status with high specificity and sensitivity in both the original cohort and the validation cohort. A cluster of highly shared sequence variants was judged likely to be a technical artifact of the sequencing pipeline. In a later analysis, most CMV-associated TCR beta chains were found to appear HLA-restricted, with HLA associations seemingly driven largely by CMV exposure. Immune exposure information for the cohort was limited to CMV serostatus. It was suggested by the authors that the approach could potentially be generalized to other disease states and immunological phenotypes. According to a later analysis, TCR association rates differed among HLA loci, with DRB1 alleles showing the most associated TCRs and HLA-C alleles showing the fewest. Correlated functional status among segregating V segments might reflect linkage disequilibrium, but an unknown experimental factor could not be ruled out. Some IMGT-functional V segments, including TRBV6-2 and TRBV6-3, could not be told apart with the 87-base-pair reads, so those segments were excluded. When HLA alleles, especially DR and DQ, strongly co-occurred, TCR associations were difficult to assign to individual alleles. V-gene and J-gene trimming of TCR beta chains was associated with a missense DCLRE1C variant in a later genetic analysis, and the association was replicated in an independent cohort. In an earlier analysis of around 600 of the donors, most TCR beta V segments appeared in productive rearrangements about 87% or about 30% of the time, broadly matching IMGT annotations.

The V and J ends are trimmed by 5 bases and 8 bases, leaving 13 bases between them. The CDR3, cysteine through phenylalanine, is 13 amino acids long. The kept DNA is CDR3 alone, 39 bases in frame from the first base. The germline V gene supplies CDR1 SGHTA and CDR2 FQGTGA. In total, 600 or so healthy bone marrow donors made up the cohort. At the time of sampling, every cohort member was nominally healthy, though immune exposures that went unrecorded were likely present. The donor tested CMV seropositive, placing the donor among the roughly 300 seropositive members of the cohort. Every donor gave a peripheral blood sample, and the peripheral blood mononuclear cells from that sample were used for TCR beta sequencing. Genomic DNA was extracted from the blood cell samples with the Qiagen DNeasy Blood Extraction Kit. This clone was detected only once. The target of this receptor is not known. Base quality data are lacking; no much larger clone is found one base away.

The receptor library was made with the immunoSEQ multiplex PCR assay. The multiplex PCR relied on a mix of 60 forward primers for TCR Vbeta segments and 13 reverse primers for TCR Jbeta segments. A multiplex PCR assay on genomic DNA amplified the CDR3 region of rearranged TCR beta genes. On the Illumina HiSeq System, the amplified TCR beta libraries were sequenced as 87-base-pair reads. Turning to the authors' computational methods: A later analysis counted about 82 million unique TCR beta chains across the 650 to 800 repertoires, and some 12 million of these chains were shared by at least two donors. A nearest-neighbor algorithm error-corrected the raw reads and collapsed the reads into unique sequences, merging closely related sequences to remove PCR and sequencing errors. CDR3 sequences were aligned to IMGT reference sequences to assign V, D and J gene segments. For a sequence to be retained, a match of at least six nucleotides was required to both a V gene segment and a J gene segment. A rearrangement was called productive if the CDR3 had no stop codons and remained in frame with V and J, and every other rearrangement was called non-productive. CDR3 was defined according to IMGT convention as the region running from the second conserved V-encoded cysteine to the conserved J-encoded phenylalanine. In an earlier analysis of more than 550 of the donors, sequences lacking an unambiguous match to a single V gene segment were excluded. In an earlier analysis of approximately 610 of the donors, V segments were called functional above 56.7% productive rearrangements and were called segregating when the between-donor standard deviation exceeded 5%. To diagnose cytomegalovirus status from the catalog of TCR beta chain sequences, a statistical classification framework was built. V and J gene assignment, in a later analysis, came from comparing TCR nucleotide sequences with IMGT/GENE-DB human TR gene sequences. The TCRdist pipeline was used in a later analysis to assign CDR3 sequences and most-parsimonious VDJ recombination scenarios. In a later analysis, each TCR beta chain was defined by its CDR3 amino acid sequence together with its V-gene family, and reads lacking a unique V-gene family were excluded. As a way to deal with suspected cross-contamination and a sequencing artifact, a later analysis dropped 450 to 700 nucleotide sequences that were highly shared and had low generation probability. In a later analysis, a clonal expansion index for each public chain was calculated from normalized within-repertoire ranks of inferred template counts. Generation probabilities in a later analysis came from a VDJ recombination model fitted to out-of-frame rearrangements, and those results were checked against IGoR. Hypergeometric tests were used in a later analysis to score TCR-TCR, TCR-HLA and TCR-CMV co-occurrence, with a repertoire-size bias correction applied to the TCR pairs. False discovery rates were estimated in a later analysis by permuting HLA or CMV assignments 20 times. A later analysis grouped co-occurring TCRs with DBSCAN, adding TCRdist sequence similarity when clustering within HLA-allele-positive subsets. Repertoires with fewer than 30,000 or more than 120,000 public chains were left out of co-occurrence clustering, as were a handful of repertoires with anomalous nucleotide sharing. In TCRdb, the immuneACCESS table is reduced to in-frame sequences with V and J assigned. These tables do not hold every clone; where another copy was compared, an unresolved V gene accounts for under half, and the others remain unexplained. That table furnishes V, J and clone size, whereas the DNA furnished D and trimming. Here the sample has about 240,000 clones; roughly 87% occur a single time. Over 5% of the sample is taken by the ten largest.

This TCR was sampled from a woman aged 40 to 50 in good health and CMV-seropositive. The receptor chain draws on TRBV7-3 and TRBJ2-1; the D region possibly corresponds to TRBD1 (5 bases align). Source material: PBMCs. CDR3 sequence: CASSQGARDEQFF. The nucleotide sequence is TGTGCCAGCAGCCAAGGGGCTCGGGATGAGCAGTTCTTC.